The source of this TCR beta chain is a study of CD8+ T cells in alopecia areata. Study context: Those treated were given oral tofacitinib at 5 to 10 mg twice daily.

With regard to this clone: Its antigen is still unknown.

Trimming cost V 0 bases and J 2 bases; bases outside gene matches: 4. Germline V gene data show CDR1 as SGHRS and CDR2 as YFSETQ. This CDR3 is 15 amino acids long. General study points: On tofacitinib, scalp clonality and expanded CD8+ clones among top 100 fell significantly. Sequence data from scalp samples additionally include resident alphabeta T cells of normal skin.

In each case, RNA was isolated and then reverse transcribed into cDNA as the sequencing template. The table came from immunoSEQ multiplex PCR; TCRdb's copy has only in-frame clones and leaves some out. The data show 180,000 or so clones, about 51% seen once. Documented treatment: oral pan-JAK inhibitor, 5-10 mg twice daily. The V call is TRBV5-1, the J call TRBJ2-5; 7 bases are a match to TRBD1. The origin of this receptor is a human donor with alopecia areata. Sequencing was performed on CD8+ T cells sorted from blood, taken around week 54, from a patient treated with tofacitinib. In DNA, the CDR3 is TGCGCCAGCAGCTTGGTGGGACAGCTTCAAGAGACCCAGTACTTC. This translates into CASSLVGQLQETQYF.